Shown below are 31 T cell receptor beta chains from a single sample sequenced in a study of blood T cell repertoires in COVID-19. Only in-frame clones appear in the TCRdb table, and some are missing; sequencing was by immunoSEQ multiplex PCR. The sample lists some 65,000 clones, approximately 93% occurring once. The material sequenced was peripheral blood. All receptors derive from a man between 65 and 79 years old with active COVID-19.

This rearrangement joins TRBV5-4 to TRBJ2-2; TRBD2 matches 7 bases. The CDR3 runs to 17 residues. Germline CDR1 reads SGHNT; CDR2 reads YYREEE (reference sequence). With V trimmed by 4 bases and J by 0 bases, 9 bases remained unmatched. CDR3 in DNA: TGTGCCAGCAGCAAGGCTGGGGGGGGACCGAACACCGGGGAGCTGTTTTTT. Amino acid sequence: CASSKAGGGPNTGELFF.

The CDR3 DNA reads TGTGCCAGTAGTAATAGGGGGGAGACCCAGTACTTC. Translation gives CASSNRGETQYF. V gene TRBV19 combines with J gene TRBJ2-5, with a possible D match to TRBD1 (6 bases). Germline V CDR1 and CDR2: LNHDA, SQIVND (reference sequence). V lost 4 bases to trimming and J lost 5 bases, with 8 bases between them. This CDR3 comprises 12 residues.

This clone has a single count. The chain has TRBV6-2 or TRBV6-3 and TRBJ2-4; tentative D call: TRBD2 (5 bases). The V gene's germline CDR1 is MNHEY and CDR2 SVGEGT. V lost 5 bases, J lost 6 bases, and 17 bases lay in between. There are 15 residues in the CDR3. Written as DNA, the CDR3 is TGTGCCAGCAGTCCGCGTCGAATGGACTCAAACATTCAGTACTTC. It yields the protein CASSPRRMDSNIQYF.

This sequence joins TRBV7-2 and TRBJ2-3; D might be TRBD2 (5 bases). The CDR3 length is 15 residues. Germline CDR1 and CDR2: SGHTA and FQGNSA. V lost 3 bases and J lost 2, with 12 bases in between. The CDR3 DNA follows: TGTGCCAGCAGCTTCACGGGGTCACACACAGATACGCAGTATTTT. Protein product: CASSFTGSHTDTQYF.

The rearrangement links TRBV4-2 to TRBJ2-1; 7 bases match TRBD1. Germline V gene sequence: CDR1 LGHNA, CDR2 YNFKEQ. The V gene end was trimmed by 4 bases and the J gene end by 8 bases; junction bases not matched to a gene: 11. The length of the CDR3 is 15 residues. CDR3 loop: CASSPPTGRVDEQFF. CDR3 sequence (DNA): TGTGCCAGCAGCCCTCCGACAGGGCGAGTCGATGAGCAGTTCTTC.

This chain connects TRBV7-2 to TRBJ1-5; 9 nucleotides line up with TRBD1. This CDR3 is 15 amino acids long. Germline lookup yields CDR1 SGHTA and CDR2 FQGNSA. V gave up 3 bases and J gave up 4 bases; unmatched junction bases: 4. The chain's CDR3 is CASSLHRGRNQPQHF. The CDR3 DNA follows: TGTGCCAGCAGCTTGCACAGGGGGCGGAATCAGCCCCAGCATTTT.

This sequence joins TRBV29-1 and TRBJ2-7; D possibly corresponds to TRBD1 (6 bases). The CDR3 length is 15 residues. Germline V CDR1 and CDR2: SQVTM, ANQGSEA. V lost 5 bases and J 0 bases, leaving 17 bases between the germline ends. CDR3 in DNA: TGCAGCGTTATCTTTTTAGACAGGAGCTCCTACGAGCAGTACTTC. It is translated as CSVIFLDRSSYEQYF.

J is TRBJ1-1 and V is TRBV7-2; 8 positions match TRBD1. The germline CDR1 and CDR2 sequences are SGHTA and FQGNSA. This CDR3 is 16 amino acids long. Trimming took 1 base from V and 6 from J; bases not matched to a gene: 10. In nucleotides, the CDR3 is TGTGCCAGCAGCTTAGGGGGCAGGGGGCCCTTGGCTGAAGCTTTCTTT. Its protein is CASSLGGRGPLAEAFF.

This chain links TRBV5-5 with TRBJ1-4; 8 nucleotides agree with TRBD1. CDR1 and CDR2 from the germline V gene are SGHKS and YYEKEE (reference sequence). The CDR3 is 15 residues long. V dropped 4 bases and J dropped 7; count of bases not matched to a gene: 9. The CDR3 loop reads CASSNWDRSFEKLFF. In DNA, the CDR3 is TGTGCCAGCAGCAACTGGGACAGGTCCTTTGAAAAACTGTTTTTT.

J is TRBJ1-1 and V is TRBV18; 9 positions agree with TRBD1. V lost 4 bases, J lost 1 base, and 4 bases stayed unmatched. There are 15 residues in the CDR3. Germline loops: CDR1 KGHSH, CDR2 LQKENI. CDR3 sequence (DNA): TGTGCCAGCTCACAGGGGACAGGGCCGAACACTGAAGCTTTCTTT. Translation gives CASSQGTGPNTEAFF.

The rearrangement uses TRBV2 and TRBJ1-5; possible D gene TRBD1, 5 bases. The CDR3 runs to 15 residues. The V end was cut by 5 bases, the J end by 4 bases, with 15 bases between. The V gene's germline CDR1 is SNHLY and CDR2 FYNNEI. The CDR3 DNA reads TGTGCCAGCAGTATCGGGCAGGGTGGAAATCAGCCCCAGCATTTT. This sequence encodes CASSIGQGGNQPQHF.

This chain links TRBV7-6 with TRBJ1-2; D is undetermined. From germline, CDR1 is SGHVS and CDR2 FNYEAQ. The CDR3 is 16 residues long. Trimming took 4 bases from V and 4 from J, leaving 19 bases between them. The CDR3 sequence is CASSSSPGGSAYGYTF. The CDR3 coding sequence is TGTGCCAGCAGCTCATCCCCGGGCGGGTCAGCCTATGGCTACACCTTC.

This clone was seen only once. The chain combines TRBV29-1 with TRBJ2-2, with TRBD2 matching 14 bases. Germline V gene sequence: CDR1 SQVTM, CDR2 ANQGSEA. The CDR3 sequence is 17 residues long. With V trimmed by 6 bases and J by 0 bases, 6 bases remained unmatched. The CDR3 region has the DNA TGCAGCGTAACCGGACTAGCGGGGGGTTCGAACACCGGGGAGCTGTTTTTT. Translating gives CSVTGLAGGSNTGELFF.

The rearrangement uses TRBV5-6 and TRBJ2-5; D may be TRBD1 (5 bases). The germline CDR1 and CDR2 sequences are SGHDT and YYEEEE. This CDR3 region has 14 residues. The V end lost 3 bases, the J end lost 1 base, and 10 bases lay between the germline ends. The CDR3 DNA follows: TGTGCCAGCAGCTCCACAGGCCCCCAAGAGACCCAGTACTTC. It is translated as CASSSTGPQETQYF.

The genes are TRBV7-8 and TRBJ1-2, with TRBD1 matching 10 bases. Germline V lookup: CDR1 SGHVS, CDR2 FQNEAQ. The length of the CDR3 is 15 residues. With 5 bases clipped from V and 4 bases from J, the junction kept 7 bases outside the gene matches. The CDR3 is CASSPFGTGVYGYTF. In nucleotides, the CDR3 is TGTGCCAGCAGCCCCTTCGGGACAGGGGTCTATGGCTACACCTTC.

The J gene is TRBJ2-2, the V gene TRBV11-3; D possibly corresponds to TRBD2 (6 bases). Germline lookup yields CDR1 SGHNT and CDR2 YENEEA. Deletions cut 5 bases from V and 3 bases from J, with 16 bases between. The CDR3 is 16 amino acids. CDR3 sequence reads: CASSPAGRAHTGELFF. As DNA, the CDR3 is TGTGCCAGCAGCCCGGCGGGAAGGGCCCACACCGGGGAGCTGTTTTTT.

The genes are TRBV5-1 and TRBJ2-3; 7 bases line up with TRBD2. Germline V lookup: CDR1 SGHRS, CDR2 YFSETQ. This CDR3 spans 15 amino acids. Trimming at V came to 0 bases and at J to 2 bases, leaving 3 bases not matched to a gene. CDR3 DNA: TGCGCCAGCAGCTTGGGGCTAGCGGTCACAGATACGCAGTATTTT. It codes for CASSLGLAVTDTQYF.

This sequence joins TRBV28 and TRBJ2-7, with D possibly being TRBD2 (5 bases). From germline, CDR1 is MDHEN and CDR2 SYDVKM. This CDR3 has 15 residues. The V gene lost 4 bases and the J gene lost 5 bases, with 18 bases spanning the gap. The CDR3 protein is CASSSPRIGGDEQYV. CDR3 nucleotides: TGTGCCAGCAGTTCCCCCCGTATTGGAGGTGACGAGCAGTACGTC.

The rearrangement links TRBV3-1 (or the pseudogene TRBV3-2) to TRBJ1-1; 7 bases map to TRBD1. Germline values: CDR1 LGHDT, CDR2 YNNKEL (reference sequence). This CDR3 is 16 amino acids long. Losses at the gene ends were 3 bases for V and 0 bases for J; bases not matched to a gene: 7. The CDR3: CASSQGQIFMNTEAFF. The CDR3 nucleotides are TGTGCCAGCAGCCAGGGACAGATATTTATGAACACTGAAGCTTTCTTT.

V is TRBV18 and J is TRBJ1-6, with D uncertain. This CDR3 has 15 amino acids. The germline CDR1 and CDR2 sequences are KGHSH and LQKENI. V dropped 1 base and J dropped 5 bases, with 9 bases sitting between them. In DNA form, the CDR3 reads TGTGCCAGCTCACCACGTGCAGGAAATAATTCACCCCTCCACTTT. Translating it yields CASSPRAGNNSPLHF. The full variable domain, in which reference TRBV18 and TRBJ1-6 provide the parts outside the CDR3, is NAGVMQNPRHLVRRRGQEARLRCSPMKGHSHVYWYRQLPEEGLKFMVYLQKENIIDESGMPKERFSAEFPKEGPSILRIQQVVRGDSAAYFCASSPRAGNNSPLHFGNGTRLTVT.

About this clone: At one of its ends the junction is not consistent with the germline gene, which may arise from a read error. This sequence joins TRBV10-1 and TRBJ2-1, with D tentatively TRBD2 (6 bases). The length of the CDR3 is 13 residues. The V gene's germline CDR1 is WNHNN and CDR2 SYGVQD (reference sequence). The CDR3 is CATKHEMGGIGVF. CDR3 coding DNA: TGCGCCACCAAGCACGAAATGGGGGGTATCGGGGTCTTC.

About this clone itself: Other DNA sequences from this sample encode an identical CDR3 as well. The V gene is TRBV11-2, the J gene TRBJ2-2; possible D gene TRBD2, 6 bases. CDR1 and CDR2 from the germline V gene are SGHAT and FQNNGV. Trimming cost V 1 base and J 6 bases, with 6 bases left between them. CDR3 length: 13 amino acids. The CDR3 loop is CASSLGGAGELFF. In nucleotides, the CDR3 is TGTGCCAGCAGCTTAGGGGGGGCCGGGGAGCTGTTTTTT.

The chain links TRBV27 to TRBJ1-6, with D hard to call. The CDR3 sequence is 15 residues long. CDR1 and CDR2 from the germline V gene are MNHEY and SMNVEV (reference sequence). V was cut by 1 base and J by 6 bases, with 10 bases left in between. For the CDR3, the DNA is TGTGCCAGCAGTTTATTCTCGAACATTAATTCACCCCTCCACTTT. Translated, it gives CASSLFSNINSPLHF.

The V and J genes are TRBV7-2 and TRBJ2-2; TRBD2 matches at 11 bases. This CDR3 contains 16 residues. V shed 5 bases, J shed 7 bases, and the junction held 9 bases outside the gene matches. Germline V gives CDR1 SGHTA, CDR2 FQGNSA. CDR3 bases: TGTGCCAGCAGCGCAACACTAGCGGGGGTGGTCGGGGAGCTGTTTTTT. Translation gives CASSATLAGVVGELFF. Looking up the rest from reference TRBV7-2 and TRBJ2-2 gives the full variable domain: GAGVSQSPSNKVTEKGKDVELRCDPISGHTALYWYRQSLGQGLEFLIYFQGNSAPDKSGLPSDRFSAERTGGSVSTLTIQRTQQEDSAVYLCASSATLAGVVGELFFGEGSRLTVL.

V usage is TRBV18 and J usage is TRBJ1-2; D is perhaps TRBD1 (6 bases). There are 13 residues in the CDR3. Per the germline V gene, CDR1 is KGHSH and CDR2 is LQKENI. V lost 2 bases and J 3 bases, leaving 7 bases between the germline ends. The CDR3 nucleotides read TGTGCCAGCTCACCAGAGGGGGACTATGGCTACACCTTC. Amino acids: CASSPEGDYGYTF.

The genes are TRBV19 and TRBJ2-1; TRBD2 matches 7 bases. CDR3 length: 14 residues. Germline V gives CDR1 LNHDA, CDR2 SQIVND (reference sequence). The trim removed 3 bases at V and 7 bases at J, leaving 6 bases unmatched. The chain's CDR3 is CASSIPYGRNEQFF. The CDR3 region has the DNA TGTGCCAGTAGTATTCCCTACGGGAGGAATGAGCAGTTCTTC.

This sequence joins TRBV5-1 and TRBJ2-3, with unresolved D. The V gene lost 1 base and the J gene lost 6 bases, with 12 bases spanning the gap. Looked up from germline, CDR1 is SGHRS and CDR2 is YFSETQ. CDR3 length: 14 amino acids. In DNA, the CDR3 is TGCGCCAGCAGCTTGACAGCCCCGGTGGATACGCAGTATTTT. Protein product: CASSLTAPVDTQYF.

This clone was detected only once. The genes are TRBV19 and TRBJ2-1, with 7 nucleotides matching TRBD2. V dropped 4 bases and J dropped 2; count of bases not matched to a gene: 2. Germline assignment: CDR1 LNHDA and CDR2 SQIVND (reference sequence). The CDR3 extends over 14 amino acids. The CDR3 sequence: CASSTGGTYNEQFF. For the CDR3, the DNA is TGTGCCAGTAGTACGGGGGGTACCTACAATGAGCAGTTCTTC.

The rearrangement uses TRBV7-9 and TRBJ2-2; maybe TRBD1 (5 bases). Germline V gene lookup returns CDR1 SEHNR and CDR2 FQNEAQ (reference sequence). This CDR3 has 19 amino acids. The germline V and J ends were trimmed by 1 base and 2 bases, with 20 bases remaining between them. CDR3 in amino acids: CASSLVQGLSWNNTGELFF. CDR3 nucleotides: TGTGCCAGCAGCTTAGTCCAGGGTTTATCTTGGAATAACACCGGGGAGCTGTTTTTT.

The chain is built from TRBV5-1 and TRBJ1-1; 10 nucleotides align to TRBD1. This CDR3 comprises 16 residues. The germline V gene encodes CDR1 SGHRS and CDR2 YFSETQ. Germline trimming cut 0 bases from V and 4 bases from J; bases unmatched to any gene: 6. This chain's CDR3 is CASSLADRGPFTEAFF. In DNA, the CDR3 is TGCGCCAGCAGCTTGGCCGACAGGGGGCCGTTCACTGAAGCTTTCTTT.

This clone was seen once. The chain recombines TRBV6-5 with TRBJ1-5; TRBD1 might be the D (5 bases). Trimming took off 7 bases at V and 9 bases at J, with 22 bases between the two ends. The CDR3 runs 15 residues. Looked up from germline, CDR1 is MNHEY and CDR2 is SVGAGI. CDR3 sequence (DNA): TGTGCCAGCACCCTCAGGTGGACGGGGGAGGCGCCCCAGCATTTT. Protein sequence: CASTLRWTGEAPQHF.